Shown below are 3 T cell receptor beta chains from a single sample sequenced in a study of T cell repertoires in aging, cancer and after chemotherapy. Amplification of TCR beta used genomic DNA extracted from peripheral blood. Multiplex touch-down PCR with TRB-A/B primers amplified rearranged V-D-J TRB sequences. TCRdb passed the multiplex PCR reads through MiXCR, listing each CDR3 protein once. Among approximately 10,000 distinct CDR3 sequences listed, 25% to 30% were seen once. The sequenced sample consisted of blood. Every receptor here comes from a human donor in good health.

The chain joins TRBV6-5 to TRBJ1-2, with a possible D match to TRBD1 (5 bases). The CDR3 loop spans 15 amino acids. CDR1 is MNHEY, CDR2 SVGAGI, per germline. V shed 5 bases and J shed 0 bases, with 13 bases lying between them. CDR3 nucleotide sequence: TGTGCCAGCAGTGCCCCCGGGACGGCTAACTATGGCTACACCTTC. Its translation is CASSAPGTANYGYTF.

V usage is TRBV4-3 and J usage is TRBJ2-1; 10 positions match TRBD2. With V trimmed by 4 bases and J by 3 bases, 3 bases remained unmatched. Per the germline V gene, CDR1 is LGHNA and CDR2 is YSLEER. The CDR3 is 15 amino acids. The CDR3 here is CASSLTSGIYNEQFF. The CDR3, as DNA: TGCGCCAGCAGCCTTACTAGCGGGATCTACAATGAGCAGTTCTTC.

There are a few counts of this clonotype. The CDR3 loop is CASSSGPTGELFF. The CDR3 DNA reads as TGTGCCAGCAGCTCCGGTCCTACCGGGGAGCTGTTTTTT. This chain joins TRBV11-3 and TRBJ2-2; D is unclear. Deletions cut 4 bases from V and 5 bases from J, with 8 bases between. Germline CDR1 reads SGHNT; CDR2 reads YENEEA. This CDR3 spans 13 amino acids.